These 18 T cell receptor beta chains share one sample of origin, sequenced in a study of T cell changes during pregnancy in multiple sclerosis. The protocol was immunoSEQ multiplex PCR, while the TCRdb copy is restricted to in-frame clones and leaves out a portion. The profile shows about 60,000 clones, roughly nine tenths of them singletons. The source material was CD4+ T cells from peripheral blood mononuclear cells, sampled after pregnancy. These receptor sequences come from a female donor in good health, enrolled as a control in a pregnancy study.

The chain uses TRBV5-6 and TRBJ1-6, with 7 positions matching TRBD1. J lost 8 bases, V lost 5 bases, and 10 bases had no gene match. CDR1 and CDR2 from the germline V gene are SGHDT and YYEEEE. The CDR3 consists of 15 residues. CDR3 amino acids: CASSLRQGVHSPLHF. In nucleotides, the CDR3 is TGTGCCAGCAGTCTGCGACAGGGTGTCCATTCACCCCTCCACTTT.

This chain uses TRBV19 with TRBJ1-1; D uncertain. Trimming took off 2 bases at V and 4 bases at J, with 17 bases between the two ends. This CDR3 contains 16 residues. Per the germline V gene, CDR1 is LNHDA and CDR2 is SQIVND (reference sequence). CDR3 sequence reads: CASSISAAASVTEAFF. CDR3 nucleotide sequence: TGTGCCAGTAGTATATCGGCAGCCGCCAGCGTCACTGAAGCTTTCTTT.

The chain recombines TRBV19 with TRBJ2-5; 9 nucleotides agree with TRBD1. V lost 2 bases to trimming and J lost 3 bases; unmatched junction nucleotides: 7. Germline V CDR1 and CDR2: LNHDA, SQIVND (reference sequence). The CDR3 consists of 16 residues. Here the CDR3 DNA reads TGTGCCAGTAGTATAATGGGCACAGGGGGCGAAGAGACCCAGTACTTC. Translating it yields CASSIMGTGGEETQYF.

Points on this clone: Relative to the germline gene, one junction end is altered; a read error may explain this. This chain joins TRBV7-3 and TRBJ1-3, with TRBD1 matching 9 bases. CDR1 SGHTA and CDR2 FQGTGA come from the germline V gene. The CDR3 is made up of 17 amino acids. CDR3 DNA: TGTGCCAGCAGCGAGTTACCTGGGACAGGGCCTGGAGACACCATATATTTT. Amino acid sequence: CASSELPGTGPGDTIYF.

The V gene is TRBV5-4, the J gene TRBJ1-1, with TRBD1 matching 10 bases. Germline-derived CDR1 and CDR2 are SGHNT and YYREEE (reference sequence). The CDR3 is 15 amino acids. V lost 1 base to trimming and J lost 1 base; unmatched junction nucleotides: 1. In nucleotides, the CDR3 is TGTGCCAGCAGCTTGTGGGACAGGGGGAACACTGAAGCTTTCTTT. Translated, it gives CASSLWDRGNTEAFF.

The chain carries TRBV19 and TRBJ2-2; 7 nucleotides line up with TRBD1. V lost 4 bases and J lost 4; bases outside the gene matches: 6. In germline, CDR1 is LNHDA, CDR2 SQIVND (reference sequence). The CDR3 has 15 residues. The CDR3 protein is CASSSRQGATGELFF. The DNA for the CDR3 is TGTGCCAGTAGTAGTAGACAGGGTGCCACCGGGGAGCTGTTTTTT.

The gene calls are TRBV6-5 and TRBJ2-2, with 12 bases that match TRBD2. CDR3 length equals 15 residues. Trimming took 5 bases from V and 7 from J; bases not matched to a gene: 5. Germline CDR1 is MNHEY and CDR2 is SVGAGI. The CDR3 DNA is TGTGCCAGCAGTCCGCGACTAGCGGGAGACGGGGAGCTGTTTTTT. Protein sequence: CASSPRLAGDGELFF.

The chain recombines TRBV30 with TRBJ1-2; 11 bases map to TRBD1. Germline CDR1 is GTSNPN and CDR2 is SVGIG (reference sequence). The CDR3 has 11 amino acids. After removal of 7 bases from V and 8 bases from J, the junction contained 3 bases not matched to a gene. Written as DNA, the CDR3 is TGTGCCTCCGGGACAGGGGGAGGCTACACCTTC. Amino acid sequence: CASGTGGGYTF.

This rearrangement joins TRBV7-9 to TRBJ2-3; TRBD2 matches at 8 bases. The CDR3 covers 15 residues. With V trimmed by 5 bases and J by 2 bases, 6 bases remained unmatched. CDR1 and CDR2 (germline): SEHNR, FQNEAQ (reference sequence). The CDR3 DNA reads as TGTGCCAGCAGCGAGGTGGGACTAGACACAGATACGCAGTATTTT. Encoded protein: CASSEVGLDTDTQYF.

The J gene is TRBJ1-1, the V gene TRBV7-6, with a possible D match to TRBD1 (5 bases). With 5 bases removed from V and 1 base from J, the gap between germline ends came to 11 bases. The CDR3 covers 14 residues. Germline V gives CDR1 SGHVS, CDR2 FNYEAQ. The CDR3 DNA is TGTGCCAGCAGCCAAGGGGAGGGGAACACTGAAGCTTTCTTT. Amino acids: CASSQGEGNTEAFF.

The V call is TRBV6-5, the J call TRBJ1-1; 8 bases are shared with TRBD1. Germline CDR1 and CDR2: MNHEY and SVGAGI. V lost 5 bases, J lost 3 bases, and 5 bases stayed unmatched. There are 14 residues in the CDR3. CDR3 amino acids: CASSAQGGHTEAFF. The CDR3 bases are TGTGCCAGCAGTGCACAGGGGGGGCACACTGAAGCTTTCTTT.

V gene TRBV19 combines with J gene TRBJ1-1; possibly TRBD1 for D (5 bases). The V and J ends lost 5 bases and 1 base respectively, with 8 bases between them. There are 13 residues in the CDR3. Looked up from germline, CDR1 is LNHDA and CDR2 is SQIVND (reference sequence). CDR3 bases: TGTGCCAGTAGTCCCCAGGGGAACACTGAAGCTTTCTTT. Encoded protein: CASSPQGNTEAFF.

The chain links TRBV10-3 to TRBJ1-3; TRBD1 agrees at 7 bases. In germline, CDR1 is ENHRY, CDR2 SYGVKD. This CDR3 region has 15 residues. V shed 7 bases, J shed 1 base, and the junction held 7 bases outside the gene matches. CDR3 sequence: CAIIRTGESGNTIYF. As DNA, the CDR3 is TGTGCCATCATTAGGACAGGCGAGTCTGGAAACACCATATATTTT.

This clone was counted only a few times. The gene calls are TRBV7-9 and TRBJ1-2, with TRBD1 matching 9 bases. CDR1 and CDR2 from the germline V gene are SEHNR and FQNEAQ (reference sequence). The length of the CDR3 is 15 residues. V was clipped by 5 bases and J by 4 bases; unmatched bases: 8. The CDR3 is CASSRGQGSIYGYTF. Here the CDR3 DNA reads TGTGCCAGCAGCCGTGGACAGGGGTCAATCTATGGCTACACCTTC. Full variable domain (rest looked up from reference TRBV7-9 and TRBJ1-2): DTGVSQNPRHKITKRGQNVTFRCDPISEHNRLYWYRQTLGQGPEFLTYFQNEAQLEKSRLLSDRFSAERPKGSFSTLEIQRTEQGDSAMYLCASSRGQGSIYGYTFGSGTRLTVV.

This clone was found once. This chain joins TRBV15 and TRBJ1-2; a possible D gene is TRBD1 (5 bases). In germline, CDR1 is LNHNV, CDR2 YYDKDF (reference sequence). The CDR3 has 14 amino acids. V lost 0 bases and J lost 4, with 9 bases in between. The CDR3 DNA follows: TGTGCCACCAGCAGAGAGTTAGGGGTCTATGGCTACACCTTC. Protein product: CATSRELGVYGYTF.

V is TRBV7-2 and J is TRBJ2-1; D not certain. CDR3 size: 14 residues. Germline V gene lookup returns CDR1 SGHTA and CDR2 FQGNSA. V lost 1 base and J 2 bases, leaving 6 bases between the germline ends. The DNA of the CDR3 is TGTGCCAGCAGCTTAGAACTGCCCTACAATGAGCAGTTCTTC. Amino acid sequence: CASSLELPYNEQFF.

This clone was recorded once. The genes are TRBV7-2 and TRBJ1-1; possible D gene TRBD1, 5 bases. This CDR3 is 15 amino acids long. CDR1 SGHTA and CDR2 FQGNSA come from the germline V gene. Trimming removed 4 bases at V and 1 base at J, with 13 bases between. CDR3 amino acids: CASSSWTSENTEAFF. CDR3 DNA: TGTGCCAGCAGCTCCTGGACATCAGAGAACACTGAAGCTTTCTTT. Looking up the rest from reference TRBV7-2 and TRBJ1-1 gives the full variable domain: GAGVSQSPSNKVTEKGKDVELRCDPISGHTALYWYRQSLGQGLEFLIYFQGNSAPDKSGLPSDRFSAERTGGSVSTLTIQRTQQEDSAVYLCASSSWTSENTEAFFGQGTRLTVV.

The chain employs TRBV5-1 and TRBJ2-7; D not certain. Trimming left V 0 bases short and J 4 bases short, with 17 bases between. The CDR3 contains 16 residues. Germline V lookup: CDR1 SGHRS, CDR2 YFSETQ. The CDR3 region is CASSLAEGRFGYEQYF. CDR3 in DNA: TGCGCCAGCAGCTTGGCCGAAGGCCGGTTCGGGTACGAGCAGTACTTC. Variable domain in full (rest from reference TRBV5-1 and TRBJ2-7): KAGVTQTPRYLIKTRGQQVTLSCSPISGHRSVSWYQQTPGQGLQFLFEYFSETQRNKGNFPGRFSGRQFSNSRSEMNVSTLELGDSALYLCASSLAEGRFGYEQYFGPGTRLTVT.